The clone carrying this TCR beta chain is a singleton in its sample. As for time point: after neoadjuvant nivolumab, at surgical resection. Patients were newly diagnosed with stage II-IVA oral cavity squamous cell carcinoma without prior systemic or radiation treatment. Patients had HPV-negative, locally advanced oral cavity squamous cell carcinoma. This CDR3 contains 15 residues. Trimming removed 11 bases from V and 5 bases from J; junction bases left unmatched: 11. Germline V gene data show CDR1 as MNHEY and CDR2 as SMNVEV (reference sequence). PBMC libraries mostly used 450 to 600 ng of input genomic DNA, with six replicates per sample. The method was immunoSEQ multiplex PCR; TCRdb's version includes in-frame clones alone and lacks a portion of them. The sample yields 10,000 to 15,000 clones, 67% seen once. This specimen comes from a study of neoadjuvant anti-PD-1 for oral cavity cancer. Study-level information: Patients mostly received three to four biweekly nivolumab doses at 3 mg/kg before surgery.

This TCR was recovered from a person aged 35-79 years with oral cavity squamous cell carcinoma. The sequences come from PBMCs, collected after nivolumab (anti-PD-1) treatment. This chain links TRBV27 with TRBJ2-5, with 13 bases identical to TRBD2. CDR3 protein: CASKLAGGPGETQYF. The CDR3 bases are TGTGCCTCAAAACTAGCGGGAGGGCCAGGGGAGACCCAGTACTTC.